This entry lists 14 T cell receptor beta chains sequenced from one sample in a study of OX40 agonist ivuxolimab in advanced cancers. Generated by immunoSEQ multiplex PCR, the TCRdb table keeps only in-frame clones and is missing some. This sample has roughly 66,000 clones, with nearly 90% found just once. Sequencing was performed on CD4+ or CD8+ T cells sorted from blood, taken in a trial of the OX40 agonist ivuxolimab. Every receptor here comes from an adult with an advanced solid tumor such as melanoma, head and neck, liver or kidney cancer.

The rearrangement links TRBV11-3 to TRBJ2-1, with D tentatively TRBD2 (6 bases). The V gene's germline CDR1 is SGHNT and CDR2 YENEEA. CDR3 length: 14 amino acids. V dropped 5 bases and J dropped 5 bases, with 13 bases sitting between them. CDR3 protein: CASSPRDGNNEQFF. As DNA, the CDR3 is TGTGCCAGCAGCCCGCGGGACGGAAACAATGAGCAGTTCTTC.

The V call is TRBV29-1, the J call TRBJ2-1, with 9 bases that match TRBD2. Germline V gene lookup returns CDR1 SQVTM and CDR2 ANQGSEA. The length of the CDR3 is 14 residues. V shed 5 bases, J shed 4 bases, and the junction held 6 bases outside the gene matches. The chain's CDR3 is CSVKLAGGYNEQFF. The CDR3 DNA sequence: TGCAGCGTTAAACTTGCGGGGGGGTACAATGAGCAGTTCTTC.

The chain couples TRBV10-3 to TRBJ2-7, with TRBD2 identical over 8 bases. Per germline, CDR1 ENHRY and CDR2 SYGVKD. V lost 4 bases, J lost 7 bases, and 12 bases stayed unmatched. The length of the CDR3 is 15 residues. For the CDR3, the DNA is TGTGCCATCAGTGTTACACTAGCGGAGTCTGAGGAGCAGTACTTC. Its protein is CAISVTLAESEEQYF.

The chain uses TRBV28 and TRBJ1-2; 7 bases fit TRBD1. The V gene end was trimmed by 5 bases and the J gene end by 4 bases; junction bases not matched to a gene: 7. There are 14 residues in the CDR3. The germline CDR1 and CDR2 sequences are MDHEN and SYDVKM. The CDR3 DNA follows: TGTGCCAGCAGTGTGGGACAGCCTGGCTATGGCTACACCTTC. It codes for CASSVGQPGYGYTF.

The chain links TRBV19 to TRBJ1-2; no clear D. Germline V gene data show CDR1 as LNHDA and CDR2 as SQIVND (reference sequence). The CDR3 is 13 amino acids. The ends were cut back, 5 bases at V and 3 bases at J, with 10 bases in the middle. The CDR3 spells CASSRVLDYGYTF. DNA of the CDR3: TGTGCCAGTAGTCGGGTGTTGGACTATGGCTACACCTTC.

The V call is TRBV30, the J call TRBJ2-7, with D possibly matching TRBD2 (6 bases). This CDR3 has 13 amino acids. The ends were cut back, 5 bases at V and 7 bases at J, with 18 bases in the middle. Per the germline V gene, CDR1 is GTSNPN and CDR2 is SVGIG (reference sequence). The CDR3 region is CAWVGTPSGEQYF. The CDR3 DNA sequence: TGTGCCTGGGTCGGGACTCCGAGCGGTGAGCAGTACTTC.

The CDR3 loop reads CASSQDVAGGISYEQYF. The DNA for the CDR3 is TGCGCCAGCAGCCAAGATGTGGCGGGGGGGATTTCCTACGAGCAGTACTTC. The rearrangement links TRBV4-1 to TRBJ2-7; 9 bases are shared with TRBD2. Looked up from germline, CDR1 is MGHRA and CDR2 is YSYEKL. Trimming cost V 0 bases and J 1 base; bases outside gene matches: 7. This CDR3 is built from 17 residues.

The chain couples TRBV19 to TRBJ1-1; D is perhaps TRBD1 (6 bases). This CDR3 is built from 15 residues. Germline loops: CDR1 LNHDA, CDR2 SQIVND (reference sequence). Trimming pared 3 bases from V and 4 bases from J, leaving 15 bases between. The CDR3 DNA follows: TGTGCCAGTAGTATGGGGGCAGGGTGGGGCACTGAAGCTTTCTTT. Protein sequence: CASSMGAGWGTEAFF.

This sequence joins TRBV11-3 and TRBJ2-3, with D maybe TRBD2 (5 bases). Germline CDR1 is SGHNT and CDR2 is YENEEA. The CDR3 consists of 17 residues. Trimming cost V 5 bases and J 0 bases, with 18 bases left between them. Here the CDR3 DNA reads TGTGCCAGCAGCCCAAGGCGGGCAGCTTCTAGCACAGATACGCAGTATTTT. Its translation: CASSPRRAASSTDTQYF.

The chain has TRBV7-9 and TRBJ1-1; D possibly corresponds to TRBD1 (5 bases). Germline lookup yields CDR1 SEHNR and CDR2 FQNEAQ (reference sequence). The CDR3 runs 16 residues. The V and J ends lost 5 bases and 1 base respectively, with 17 bases between them. This CDR3 reads CASSLRWGVENTEAFF. The CDR3 DNA reads as TGTGCCAGCAGCCTTAGGTGGGGGGTAGAGAACACTGAAGCTTTCTTT. The complete variable domain, with remaining parts taken from reference TRBV7-9 and TRBJ1-1, reads DTGVSQNPRHKITKRGQNVTFRCDPISEHNRLYWYRQTLGQGPEFLTYFQNEAQLEKSRLLSDRFSAERPKGSFSTLEIQRTEQGDSAMYLCASSLRWGVENTEAFFGQGTRLTVV.

The chain is built from TRBV25-1 and TRBJ2-1; TRBD1 or TRBD2 may be the D gene (5 bases each). Per the germline V gene, CDR1 is MGHDK and CDR2 is SYGVNS. Trimming removed 7 bases at V and 4 bases at J, with 14 bases between. The CDR3 has 14 residues. The CDR3 DNA reads TGTGCCAGCAACGAAGGGACCTTGTACAATGAGCAGTTCTTC. It is translated as CASNEGTLYNEQFF.

The chain combines TRBV19 with TRBJ2-7; unclear D gene. Germline-derived CDR1 and CDR2 are LNHDA and SQIVND (reference sequence). This CDR3 contains 13 residues. Trimming left V 5 bases short and J 2 bases short, with 10 bases between. Written as DNA, the CDR3 is TGTGCCAGTAGTCGGACCGAGGCCTACGAGCAGTACTTC. It yields the protein CASSRTEAYEQYF.

This rearrangement joins TRBV5-1 to TRBJ1-2; D not resolved. This CDR3 contains 13 residues. Germline values: CDR1 SGHRS, CDR2 YFSETQ. The V end lost 6 bases, the J end lost 0 bases, and 9 bases lay between the germline ends. CDR3 region: CASTIDTNYGYTF. In DNA form, the CDR3 reads TGCGCCAGCACCATCGACACTAACTATGGCTACACCTTC.

The CDR3 loop is CASSLFNPGELFF. CDR3 coding DNA: TGTGCCAGCAGCTTATTCAATCCCGGGGAGCTGTTTTTT. V and J are TRBV7-9 and TRBJ2-2; D is undetermined. V was trimmed by 2 bases and J by 6 bases, leaving 7 bases between them. The germline V gene encodes CDR1 SEHNR and CDR2 FQNEAQ (reference sequence). This CDR3 contains 13 residues.